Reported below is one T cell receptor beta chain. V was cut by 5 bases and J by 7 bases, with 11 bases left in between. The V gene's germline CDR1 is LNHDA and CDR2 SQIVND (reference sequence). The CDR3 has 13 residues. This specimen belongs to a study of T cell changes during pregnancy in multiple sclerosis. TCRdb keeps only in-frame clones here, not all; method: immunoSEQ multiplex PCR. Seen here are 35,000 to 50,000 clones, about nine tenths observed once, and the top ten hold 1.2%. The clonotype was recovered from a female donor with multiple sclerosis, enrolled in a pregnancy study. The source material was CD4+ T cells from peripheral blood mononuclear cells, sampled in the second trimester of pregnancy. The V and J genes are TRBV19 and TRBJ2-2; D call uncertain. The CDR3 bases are TGTGCCAGTAGTCTCCGGTTCATCGGGGAGCTGTTTTTT. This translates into CASSLRFIGELFF.